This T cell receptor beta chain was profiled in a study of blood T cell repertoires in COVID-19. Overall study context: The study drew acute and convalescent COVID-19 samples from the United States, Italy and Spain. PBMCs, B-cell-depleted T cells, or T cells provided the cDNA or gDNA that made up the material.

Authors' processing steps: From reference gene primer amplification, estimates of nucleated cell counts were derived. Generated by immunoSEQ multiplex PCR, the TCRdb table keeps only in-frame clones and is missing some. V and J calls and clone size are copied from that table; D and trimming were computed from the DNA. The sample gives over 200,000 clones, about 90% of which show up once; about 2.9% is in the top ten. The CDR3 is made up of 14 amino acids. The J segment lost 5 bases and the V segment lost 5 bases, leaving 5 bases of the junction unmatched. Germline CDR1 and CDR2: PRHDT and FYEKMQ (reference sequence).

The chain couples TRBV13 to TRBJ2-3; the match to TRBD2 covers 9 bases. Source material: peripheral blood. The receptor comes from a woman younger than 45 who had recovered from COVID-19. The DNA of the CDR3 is TGTGCCAGCAGCCTGGGACTAGCCTTAGATACGCAGTATTTT. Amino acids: CASSLGLALDTQYF. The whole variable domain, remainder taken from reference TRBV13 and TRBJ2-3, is AAGVIQSPRHLIKEKRETATLKCYPIPRHDTVYWYQQGPGQDPQFLISFYEKMQSDKGSIPDRFSAQQFSDYHSELNMSSLELGDSALYFCASSLGLALDTQYFGPGTRLTVL.